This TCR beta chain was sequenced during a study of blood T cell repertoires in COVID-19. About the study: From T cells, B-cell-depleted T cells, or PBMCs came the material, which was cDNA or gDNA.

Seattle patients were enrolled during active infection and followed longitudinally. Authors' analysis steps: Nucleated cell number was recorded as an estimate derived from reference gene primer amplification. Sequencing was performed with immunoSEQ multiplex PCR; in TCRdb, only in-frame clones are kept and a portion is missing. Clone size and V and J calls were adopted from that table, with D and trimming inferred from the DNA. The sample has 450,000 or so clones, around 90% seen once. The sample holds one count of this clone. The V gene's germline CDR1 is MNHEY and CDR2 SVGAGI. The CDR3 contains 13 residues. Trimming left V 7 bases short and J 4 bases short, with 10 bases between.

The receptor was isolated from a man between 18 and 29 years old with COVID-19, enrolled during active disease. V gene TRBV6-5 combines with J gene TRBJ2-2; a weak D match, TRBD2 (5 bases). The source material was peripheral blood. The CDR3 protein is CASTGVATGELFF. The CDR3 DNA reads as TGTGCCAGCACCGGGGTGGCCACCGGGGAGCTGTTTTTT.